This T cell receptor (beta chain) was retrieved from a study of blood T cell repertoires in COVID-19. Study-level information: Acute and convalescent COVID-19 samples came from the United States, Italy and Spain. In each case, the material was cDNA or gDNA derived from T cells, B-cell-depleted T cells, or PBMCs.

V lost 0 bases to trimming and J lost 5 bases; unmatched junction nucleotides: 3. Germline lookup yields CDR1 SGHRS and CDR2 YFSETQ. This CDR3 has 15 amino acids. The authors' processing: Cell counts per sample came from amplifying reference gene primers. Here immunoSEQ multiplex PCR was the method, and the copy in TCRdb shows in-frame clones only, minus some. Clone size and the V and J calls come from that table; the DNA yielded D and trimming. The table has 150,000 to 200,000 clones, 90% seen once; the top ten hold roughly a sixth. This sequence was found in a man aged 55 to 70 with active or convalescent COVID-19. The rearrangement uses TRBV5-1 and TRBJ2-5, with 11 bases fitting TRBD2. Sequencing used peripheral blood. The chain's CDR3 is CASSLEGLAVETQYF. Here the CDR3 DNA reads TGCGCCAGCAGCTTGGAGGGACTAGCGGTTGAGACCCAGTACTTC.